Below, 26 T cell receptor beta chains from the same sample are listed, as sequenced in a study of blood T cell repertoires in COVID-19. Some clones are missing from TCRdb's copy, which holds only in-frame ones; the method was immunoSEQ multiplex PCR. The table has around 160,000 clones, around 81% seen once; the top ten hold approximately 2.7%. Sequenced material: peripheral blood. All receptors derive from a woman between 35 and 50 years old with active or convalescent COVID-19.

The gene calls are TRBV7-9 and TRBJ1-2, with D uncertain. The germline CDR1 and CDR2 sequences are SEHNR and FQNEAQ (reference sequence). The CDR3 sequence is 13 residues long. The V gene lost 3 bases and the J gene lost 11 bases, with 16 bases spanning the gap. CDR3 coding DNA: TGTGCCAGCAGCTTGGAGGCCTGGGGTGGGTACACCTTC. Translated, it gives CASSLEAWGGYTF.

V usage is TRBV5-1 and J usage is TRBJ1-2; D is possibly TRBD1 (6 bases). Between the trimmed V and J ends, which lost 3 bases and 7 bases, there was a span of 22 bases. The CDR3 extends over 16 amino acids. The germline V gene encodes CDR1 SGHRS and CDR2 YFSETQ. The CDR3 nucleotides are TGCGCCAGCAGCTCGTCTCCCTCGCAGGGGTGGAGTGGCTACACCTTC. This codes for CASSSSPSQGWSGYTF. Filled out from reference TRBV5-1 and TRBJ1-2, the complete variable domain reads KAGVTQTPRYLIKTRGQQVTLSCSPISGHRSVSWYQQTPGQGLQFLFEYFSETQRNKGNFPGRFSGRQFSNSRSEMNVSTLELGDSALYLCASSSSPSQGWSGYTFGSGTRLTVV.

V and J are TRBV5-1 and TRBJ1-5, with 7 bases that match TRBD1. The CDR3 has 15 amino acids. J lost 4 bases, V lost 2 bases, and 6 bases had no gene match. Germline lookup yields CDR1 SGHRS and CDR2 YFSETQ. CDR3 protein: CASSFGTDRNQPQHF. CDR3 coding DNA: TGCGCCAGCAGCTTCGGGACAGATAGAAATCAGCCCCAGCATTTT.

The V gene is TRBV24-1, the J gene TRBJ1-3; D gene uncertain. V lost 0 bases, J lost 8 bases, and 7 bases lay in between. Germline loops: CDR1 KGHDR, CDR2 SFDVKD. The CDR3 contains 13 residues. CDR3 nucleotide sequence: TGTGCCACCAGTGATTTGTTGGGAGACACCATATATTTT. It encodes CATSDLLGDTIYF.

Here the CDR3 DNA reads TGTGCCAGCACCCCCTACAGGACAGGGGTAGGGAATGAGCAGTTCTTC. It codes for CASTPYRTGVGNEQFF. This sequence joins TRBV5-8 and TRBJ2-1, with 9 bases fitting TRBD1. CDR1 and CDR2 from the germline V gene are SGHTS and YDEGEE. The CDR3 contains 16 residues. Trimming took 6 bases from V and 7 from J; bases not matched to a gene: 14.

This sequence joins TRBV24-1 and TRBJ2-2; TRBD1 might be the D (5 bases). There are 17 residues in the CDR3. CDR1 and CDR2 from the germline V gene are KGHDR and SFDVKD. V gave up 3 bases and J gave up 6 bases, with 19 bases separating them. The CDR3 reads CATSDLYGRAASGELFF. CDR3 coding DNA: TGTGCCACCAGTGATCTGTACGGCAGGGCTGCTTCCGGGGAGCTGTTTTTT.

The V gene is TRBV19, the J gene TRBJ2-7; D is ambiguous. Trimming stripped 6 bases from V and 6 bases from J, with 18 bases between. The germline V gene has CDR1 LNHDA and CDR2 SQIVND (reference sequence). CDR3 length equals 14 residues. CDR3 loop: CASSVNGPSGEQYF. In nucleotides, the CDR3 is TGTGCCAGTAGCGTCAATGGGCCCTCCGGCGAGCAGTACTTC. The full variable domain, with the rest looked up from reference TRBV19 and TRBJ2-7, is DGGITQSPKYLFRKEGQNVTLSCEQNLNHDAMYWYRQDPGQGLRLIYYSQIVNDFQKGDIAEGYSVSREKKESFPLTVTSAQKNPTAFYLCASSVNGPSGEQYFGPGTRLTVT.

This chain uses TRBV5-1 with TRBJ1-3, with D possibly matching TRBD1 (6 bases). CDR1 is SGHRS, CDR2 YFSETQ, per germline. The V gene lost 0 bases and the J gene lost 3 bases, with 16 bases spanning the gap. The CDR3 spans 17 residues. CDR3 nucleotides: TGCGCCAGCAGCTTGGGCGATATAACAGGGAGTGGAAACACCATATATTTT. As protein: CASSLGDITGSGNTIYF.

The V and J genes are TRBV30 and TRBJ2-7; D is unclear. V lost 0 bases, J lost 0 bases, and 3 bases lay in between. Germline CDR1 and CDR2: GTSNPN and SVGIG (reference sequence). This CDR3 comprises 12 residues. Written as DNA, the CDR3 is TGTGCCTGGAGTGTCAGCTCCTACGAGCAGTACTTC. Translation: CAWSVSSYEQYF.

This clone was detected only a few times. The chain couples TRBV18 to TRBJ1-1; perhaps TRBD1 as D (5 bases). The germline gives CDR1 KGHSH, CDR2 LQKENI. CDR3 length: 15 amino acids. The V and J ends lost 2 bases and 0 bases respectively, with 10 bases between them. CDR3 nucleotides: TGTGCCAGCTCACCAGGGGCCGGAATGAACACTGAAGCTTTCTTT. Its protein product is CASSPGAGMNTEAFF.

J is TRBJ2-2 and V is TRBV19; the D gene is possibly TRBD1 (6 bases). The CDR3 has 16 residues. Trimming removed 3 bases from V and 6 bases from J, with 17 bases in between. The germline gives CDR1 LNHDA, CDR2 SQIVND (reference sequence). The CDR3, as DNA: TGTGCCAGTAGTATCGGACAGCCGACGTTTGCCGGGGAGCTGTTTTTT. Translated, it gives CASSIGQPTFAGELFF.

This rearrangement joins TRBV10-2 to TRBJ2-2, with TRBD1 matching over 10 bases. Germline V gives CDR1 WSHSY, CDR2 SAAADI. Germline trimming cut 8 bases from V and 9 bases from J; bases unmatched to any gene: 6. CDR3 size: 13 residues. The DNA for the CDR3 is TGCGCCAGCGTCCCGGGACAGGGGAGGGAGCTGTTTTTT. It yields the protein CASVPGQGRELFF.

The chain joins TRBV5-1 to TRBJ2-1, with 8 bases fitting TRBD2. The germline gives CDR1 SGHRS, CDR2 YFSETQ. The CDR3 has 15 residues. V was pared by 3 bases and J by 10 bases, with 12 bases of the junction left unmatched. The CDR3 nucleotides read TGCGCCAGCAGCTCAAGAGCGGGGGTTGTGGGAGAGCAGTTCTTC. This codes for CASSSRAGVVGEQFF.

This chain uses TRBV28 with TRBJ1-5; 8 nucleotides align to TRBD1. CDR3 length equals 12 residues. The germline V gene encodes CDR1 MDHEN and CDR2 SYDVKM. The J segment lost 5 bases and the V segment lost 11 bases, leaving 5 bases of the junction unmatched. This chain's CDR3 is CAGGTGYQPQHF. As DNA, the CDR3 is TGTGCCGGAGGGACAGGTTATCAGCCCCAGCATTTT.

The rearrangement links TRBV10-1 to TRBJ1-1; TRBD1 is a possible D gene (6 bases). Germline CDR1 and CDR2: WNHNN and SYGVQD (reference sequence). There are 16 residues in the CDR3. V was shortened by 10 bases and J by 0 bases, with 21 bases between the two germline ends. The CDR3 spells CATEPHGQRMNTEAFF. CDR3 sequence (DNA): TGCGCCACCGAGCCCCATGGACAGCGCATGAACACTGAAGCTTTCTTT.

This clone has only one observation. The chain joins TRBV18 to TRBJ1-5, with D possibly matching TRBD1 (5 bases). CDR1 and CDR2 from the germline V gene are KGHSH and LQKENI. Trimming took 4 bases from V and 4 from J, leaving 8 bases between them. The CDR3 length is 13 residues. CDR3 sequence: CASSLNRNQPQHF. The CDR3 bases are TGTGCCAGCTCACTGAACAGGAATCAGCCCCAGCATTTT.

Points on this clone: An end of the junction differs from the germline gene, which may be a read error. This chain connects TRBV2 to TRBJ2-1; the match to TRBD2 covers 7 bases. CDR1 and CDR2 (germline): SNHLY, FYNNEI. This CDR3 is built from 12 residues. This CDR3 is CASRLLAAHTVF. The CDR3 bases are TGTGCCAGCAGGCTTCTAGCGGCCCATACGGTCTTC.

The chain combines TRBV3-1 (or the pseudogene TRBV3-2) with TRBJ2-2; TRBD1 aligns across 7 bases. Germline V CDR1 and CDR2: LGHDT, YNNKEL (reference sequence). V lost 2 bases to trimming and J lost 8 bases; unmatched junction nucleotides: 8. The CDR3 sequence is 15 residues long. DNA for the CDR3: TGTGCCAGCAGCCAACCCGGACAGGTGGCAGGGGAGCTGTTTTTT. It translates to CASSQPGQVAGELFF.

V usage is TRBV6-4 and J usage is TRBJ2-1, with 7 bases lining up with TRBD2. In germline, CDR1 is MRHNA, CDR2 SNTAGT. J gave up 7 bases and V 6 bases, and 9 bases lay outside the gene matches. The CDR3 totals 14 residues. CDR3 loop: CASSPGGGFNEQFF. CDR3 coding DNA: TGTGCCAGCAGCCCTGGGGGAGGGTTTAATGAGCAGTTCTTC.

This chain uses TRBV6-5 with TRBJ2-5; a weak D match, TRBD2 (6 bases). V was clipped by 6 bases and J by 6 bases, with 17 bases between them. The CDR3 is 14 residues long. Germline values: CDR1 MNHEY, CDR2 SVGAGI. CDR3 in amino acids: CASSYDGGRKTQYF. The CDR3 nucleotides read TGTGCCAGCAGCTATGACGGGGGTCGAAAGACCCAGTACTTC.

This clone was counted once. CDR3 in amino acids: CASSPQYTNEKLFF. The CDR3 DNA follows: TGTGCCAGCTCACCGCAGTATACTAATGAAAAACTGTTTTTT. This rearrangement joins TRBV18 to TRBJ1-4; D uncertain. Germline values: CDR1 KGHSH, CDR2 LQKENI. V lost 3 bases to trimming and J lost 2 bases, with 7 bases between them. The CDR3 covers 14 residues.

The J gene is TRBJ1-1, the V gene TRBV20-1; D not certain. This CDR3 has 11 residues. In germline, CDR1 is DFQATT, CDR2 SNEGSKA (reference sequence). Trimming took 6 bases from V and 4 from J, leaving 9 bases between them. The DNA of the CDR3 is TGCAGTGCCCGGCCGGGCACTGAAGCTTTCTTT. Residues: CSARPGTEAFF.

This clone was detected only once. The chain joins TRBV27 to TRBJ2-7; no clear D. Germline V lookup: CDR1 MNHEY, CDR2 SMNVEV (reference sequence). This CDR3 comprises 12 residues. V lost 3 bases and J lost 6, with 9 bases in between. CDR3 in amino acids: CASSLKSVEQYF. Here the CDR3 DNA reads TGTGCCAGCAGTTTGAAAAGCGTCGAGCAGTACTTC.

The chain joins TRBV5-5 to TRBJ1-2; 11 bases are a match to TRBD1. CDR1 and CDR2 from the germline V gene are SGHKS and YYEKEE (reference sequence). V lost 1 base and J lost 6; bases outside the gene matches: 5. This CDR3 region has 15 residues. The CDR3 here is CASSLTGDRGDGYTF. CDR3 bases: TGTGCCAGCAGCTTGACCGGGGACAGGGGGGATGGCTACACCTTC.

V is TRBV4-1 and J is TRBJ1-3, with 9 bases lining up with TRBD1. The V and J ends lost 4 bases and 8 bases, in that order; junction bases with no gene match: 9. The CDR3 runs 15 residues. Looked up from germline, CDR1 is MGHRA and CDR2 is YSYEKL. The CDR3 region has the DNA TGCGCCAGCAGCCTGGAGGAACAGGGGGCATACACCATATATTTT. Encoded protein: CASSLEEQGAYTIYF.

This clone was seen just once. The rearrangement joins TRBV28 to TRBJ2-7; the match to TRBD1 covers 8 bases. J lost 2 bases, V lost 5 bases, and 5 bases had no gene match. The CDR3 is 14 amino acids. Germline lookup yields CDR1 MDHEN and CDR2 SYDVKM. The CDR3 is CASSPRTGPYEQYF. CDR3 sequence (DNA): TGTGCCAGCAGTCCCCGGACAGGGCCCTACGAGCAGTACTTC.